The 2 T cell receptor beta chains listed next were all sequenced from one sample in a study of T-cell memory formation after mild COVID-19. TCRdb re-derived calls from the 5' RACE reads in MiXCR, one entry per CDR3 protein. The table shows about 210,000 distinct CDR3 sequences, with around 25% occurring only once. The specimen sequenced was PBMCs or a T cell subset sorted from them (not recorded which). These receptors were obtained from an adult woman who had mild COVID-19 (a few samples of this study predate the infection). Cell type and time point are not known.

The rearrangement links TRBV7-3 to TRBJ2-7; 10 positions match TRBD2. This CDR3 has 14 amino acids. Germline V gene data show CDR1 as SGHTA and CDR2 as FQGTGA. The trim removed 8 bases at V and 3 bases at J, leaving 7 bases unmatched. The CDR3 region has the DNA TGTGCCAGCCACGGACTAGCGGATTTCTACGAGCAGTACTTC. Translated: CASHGLADFYEQYF.

Details on this clonotype: A much larger clone lies one base from this, so it may be a read error. The chain employs TRBV7-9 and TRBJ1-2; a possible D gene is TRBD1 (6 bases). The CDR3 is 15 residues long. Germline loops: CDR1 SEHNR, CDR2 FQNEAQ (reference sequence). Written as DNA, the CDR3 is TGTGCCAGCAGCTTAGCCGGGGCAGGGGCCTATAGCTACACCTTC. Translation gives CASSLAGAGAYSYTF.